This entry lists 31 T cell receptor beta chains sequenced from one sample in a study of blood T cell repertoires in COVID-19. The data were produced by immunoSEQ multiplex PCR, yet TCRdb's version contains in-frame clones alone and is incomplete. In the table there are roughly 70,000 clones, 91% of which are singletons. Sequenced: peripheral blood. These receptors came from a woman in her sixties with active COVID-19.

This clone has more than one count but fewer than ten. The V gene is TRBV5-6, the J gene TRBJ2-7; 12 nucleotides line up with TRBD2. The CDR3 is made up of 15 amino acids. V was clipped by 2 bases and J by 5 bases; unmatched bases: 5. The V gene's germline CDR1 is SGHDT and CDR2 YYEEEE. The CDR3 loop is CASSFQTSGSNEQYF. CDR3 sequence (DNA): TGTGCCAGCAGCTTTCAGACTAGCGGGAGTAACGAGCAGTACTTC.

The chain uses TRBV5-1 and TRBJ2-2; D is perhaps TRBD2 (5 bases). Trimming cost V 1 base and J 5 bases, with 15 bases left between them. This CDR3 contains 16 residues. The V gene's germline CDR1 is SGHRS and CDR2 YFSETQ. CDR3 bases: TGCGCCAGCAGCTTGTTGGGTAGCGTTGAAACCGGGGAGCTGTTTTTT. Translation: CASSLLGSVETGELFF.

The CDR3: CASSLALSQGSEQYF. In DNA, the CDR3 is TGTGCCAGCAGCTTAGCGCTTAGTCAGGGTAGCGAGCAGTACTTC. This chain uses TRBV7-6 with TRBJ2-7, with a tentative D call TRBD1 (5 bases). Germline V gives CDR1 SGHVS, CDR2 FNYEAQ. V was cut by 0 bases and J by 6 bases, with 15 bases left in between. This CDR3 contains 15 residues.

The chain is built from TRBV19 and TRBJ1-5; D might be TRBD1 (6 bases). The CDR3 loop spans 13 amino acids. The V and J ends lost 6 bases and 3 bases respectively, with 9 bases between them. Germline CDR1 and CDR2: LNHDA and SQIVND (reference sequence). The CDR3 DNA reads as TGTGCCAGTAGCAGACAGGTCAATCAGCCCCAGCATTTT. It is translated as CASSRQVNQPQHF.

This clone is a singleton in its sample. The J gene is TRBJ2-1, the V gene TRBV12-5; the match to TRBD2 covers 7 bases. With V trimmed by 3 bases and J by 8 bases, 7 bases remained unmatched. CDR3 size: 14 residues. CDR1 and CDR2 from the germline V gene are LGHNT and FRNRAP. CDR3 nucleotide sequence: TGTGCTAGTGGTTTAGGACTAGGGGACCATGAGCAGTTCTTC. Translated, it gives CASGLGLGDHEQFF.

The genes are TRBV5-4 and TRBJ2-7, with D hard to call. The CDR3 runs 12 residues. Trimming took 4 bases from V and 0 from J, leaving 5 bases between them. Per the germline V gene, CDR1 is SGHNT and CDR2 is YYREEE (reference sequence). CDR3 sequence (DNA): TGTGCCAGCAGCGCGGACTCCTACGAGCAGTACTTC. Its protein is CASSADSYEQYF.

V and J are TRBV5-5 and TRBJ2-2; no clear D gene. CDR1 and CDR2 from the germline V gene are SGHKS and YYEKEE (reference sequence). The CDR3 contains 12 residues. V lost 3 bases and J lost 3, with 3 bases in between. CDR3 region: CASSSYTGELFF. Written as DNA, the CDR3 is TGTGCCAGCAGCTCCTACACCGGGGAGCTGTTTTTT.

V usage is TRBV30 and J usage is TRBJ1-3; possibly TRBD1 for D (6 bases). This CDR3 has 14 residues. Germline assignment: CDR1 GTSNPN and CDR2 SVGIG (reference sequence). V lost 4 bases and J 4 bases, leaving 14 bases between the germline ends. For the CDR3, the DNA is TGTGCCTGGACATATGACAGGAGAGGAAACACCATATATTTT. It translates to CAWTYDRRGNTIYF.

V gene TRBV6-4 combines with J gene TRBJ2-2; D ambiguous. V was trimmed by 9 bases and J by 6 bases, leaving 14 bases between them. Looked up from germline, CDR1 is MRHNA and CDR2 is SNTAGT. This CDR3 has 13 residues. The CDR3 DNA sequence: TGTGCCAGTGCGCTAGAGTCGGCCGGGGAGCTGTTTTTT. This gives the protein CASALESAGELFF.

V usage is TRBV6-5 and J usage is TRBJ2-3, with a possible D match to TRBD2 (5 bases). Trimming left V 5 bases short and J 0 bases short, with 12 bases between. The CDR3 is made up of 15 amino acids. Looked up from germline, CDR1 is MNHEY and CDR2 is SVGAGI. The CDR3, as DNA: TGTGCCAGCAGTCCGGACCGGAGGAGCACAGATACGCAGTATTTT. It translates to CASSPDRRSTDTQYF.

This chain connects TRBV7-7 to TRBJ2-2, with 8 bases matching TRBD1. The CDR3 is made up of 15 amino acids. CDR1 and CDR2 (germline): SSHAT, FNYEAQ (reference sequence). V was clipped by 5 bases and J by 6 bases; unmatched bases: 8. This chain's CDR3 is CASSPWTGTPGELFF. CDR3 DNA sequence: TGTGCCAGCAGCCCATGGACAGGGACCCCCGGGGAGCTGTTTTTT.

The rearrangement links TRBV29-1 to TRBJ2-2; D is unclear. The CDR3 is made up of 16 amino acids. Between the trimmed V and J ends, which lost 1 base and 7 bases, there was a span of 19 bases. Germline values: CDR1 SQVTM, CDR2 ANQGSEA. CDR3 in amino acids: CSVEVRGPLFGGELFF. CDR3 nucleotides: TGCAGCGTTGAAGTTCGTGGCCCCCTTTTTGGCGGGGAGCTGTTTTTT.

The chain recombines TRBV13 with TRBJ2-7; the match to TRBD2 covers 12 bases. The V and J ends lost 3 bases and 2 bases, in that order; junction bases with no gene match: 5. CDR1 PRHDT and CDR2 FYEKMQ come from the germline V gene (reference sequence). This CDR3 comprises 16 residues. The CDR3 DNA reads TGTGCCAGCAGCTTCCTGACTAGCGGGGGAACCTACGAGCAGTACTTC. Its translation: CASSFLTSGGTYEQYF. Full variable domain (remainder filled in from reference TRBV13 and TRBJ2-7): AAGVIQSPRHLIKEKRETATLKCYPIPRHDTVYWYQQGPGQDPQFLISFYEKMQSDKGSIPDRFSAQQFSDYHSELNMSSLELGDSALYFCASSFLTSGGTYEQYFGPGTRLTVT.

DNA of the CDR3: TGCGCCAGCAGCTTGCCTAGCGGAGGGTACAATGAGCAGTTCTTC. This sequence encodes CASSLPSGGYNEQFF. The chain recombines TRBV5-1 with TRBJ2-1, with 7 positions matching TRBD2. Germline lookup yields CDR1 SGHRS and CDR2 YFSETQ. V trimming: 1 base; J trimming: 4 bases; junction bases outside the gene matches: 5. The CDR3 length is 15 residues.

The rearrangement joins TRBV20-1 to TRBJ2-5; D gene ambiguous. This CDR3 region has 14 residues. The V gene's germline CDR1 is DFQATT and CDR2 SNEGSKA (reference sequence). V was pared by 3 bases and J by 1 base, with 12 bases between. The CDR3 sequence is CSASPDNSQETQYF. Written as DNA, the CDR3 is TGCAGTGCTAGTCCCGACAACTCCCAAGAGACCCAGTACTTC.

This clone occurred once. The chain recombines TRBV5-1 with TRBJ2-3; tentatively, D is TRBD1 (6 bases). V was pared by 6 bases and J by 0 bases, with 14 bases between. CDR1 is SGHRS and CDR2 is YFSETQ in the germline V gene. The CDR3 runs 15 residues. CDR3 in DNA: TGCGCCAGCACCGACACAGGGTCGAGCACAGATACGCAGTATTTT. Its translation: CASTDTGSSTDTQYF.

The chain uses TRBV5-4 and TRBJ2-1; 8 nucleotides agree with TRBD2. From germline, CDR1 is SGHNT and CDR2 YYREEE (reference sequence). This CDR3 has 14 residues. V lost 3 bases and J lost 15; bases outside the gene matches: 14. CDR3 sequence reads: CASSSGGDGTRAFF. Here the CDR3 DNA reads TGTGCCAGCAGCTCGGGGGGTGATGGGACTAGAGCGTTCTTC.

The chain links TRBV27 to TRBJ2-3; unclear D gene. The germline gives CDR1 MNHEY, CDR2 SMNVEV (reference sequence). Trimming took 3 bases from V and 0 from J, leaving 13 bases between them. The length of the CDR3 is 16 residues. CDR3 bases: TGTGCCAGCAGTTTTAGCCAGCCCGGAAGCACAGATACGCAGTATTTT. Translation: CASSFSQPGSTDTQYF.

The chain carries TRBV4-2 and TRBJ2-3; maybe TRBD2 (5 bases). Germline V gives CDR1 LGHNA, CDR2 YNFKEQ. The V and J ends lost 1 base and 1 base respectively, with 12 bases between them. The CDR3 runs to 16 residues. Here the CDR3 reads CASSQAAAYRTDTQYF. The CDR3 bases are TGTGCCAGCAGCCAAGCAGCGGCTTACCGCACAGATACGCAGTATTTT.

The chain recombines TRBV7-9 with TRBJ2-3, with 11 bases identical to TRBD2. Per the germline V gene, CDR1 is SEHNR and CDR2 is FQNEAQ (reference sequence). The CDR3 sequence is 16 residues long. V shed 5 bases and J 0 bases; nucleotides not matched to a gene: 4. The CDR3, as DNA: TGTGCCAGCAGCCCTTGGACTAGCGGGAGCACAGATACGCAGTATTTT. This sequence encodes CASSPWTSGSTDTQYF. The full variable domain, rest sourced from reference TRBV7-9 and TRBJ2-3, is DTGVSQNPRHKITKRGQNVTFRCDPISEHNRLYWYRQTLGQGPEFLTYFQNEAQLEKSRLLSDRFSAERPKGSFSTLEIQRTEQGDSAMYLCASSPWTSGSTDTQYFGPGTRLTVL.

The chain uses TRBV19 and TRBJ2-1, with 13 bases matching TRBD2. Germline loops: CDR1 LNHDA, CDR2 SQIVND (reference sequence). This CDR3 is 16 amino acids long. J lost 4 bases, V lost 4 bases, and 4 bases had no gene match. The CDR3 nucleotides are TGTGCCAGTAGTAGGGGGACTAGCGGGACTTACAATGAGCAGTTCTTC. This encodes CASSRGTSGTYNEQFF. Filled out from reference TRBV19 and TRBJ2-1, the complete variable domain reads DGGITQSPKYLFRKEGQNVTLSCEQNLNHDAMYWYRQDPGQGLRLIYYSQIVNDFQKGDIAEGYSVSREKKESFPLTVTSAQKNPTAFYLCASSRGTSGTYNEQFFGPGTRLTVL.

This clone was seen a handful of times. V gene TRBV18 combines with J gene TRBJ1-5, with a possible D match to TRBD1 (5 bases). The CDR3 covers 14 residues. Between the trimmed V and J ends, which lost 4 bases and 6 bases, there was a span of 13 bases. Germline lookup yields CDR1 KGHSH and CDR2 LQKENI. The CDR3 nucleotides read TGTGCCAGCTCACGGGCAGGGTACGCTCAGCCCCAGCATTTT. This encodes CASSRAGYAQPQHF. Filled out from reference TRBV18 and TRBJ1-5, the complete variable domain reads NAGVMQNPRHLVRRRGQEARLRCSPMKGHSHVYWYRQLPEEGLKFMVYLQKENIIDESGMPKERFSAEFPKEGPSILRIQQVVRGDSAAYFCASSRAGYAQPQHFGDGTRLSIL.

This clone appeared a few times. The chain combines TRBV14 with TRBJ2-7; 7 nucleotides agree with TRBD1. CDR1 is SGHDN and CDR2 is FVKESK in the germline V gene. With V trimmed by 4 bases and J by 4 bases, 22 bases remained unmatched. CDR3 length equals 19 residues. The CDR3 bases are TGTGCCAGCAGCCCCTCGAACAGAAACAGGGGTCGTGATGTGTACGAGCAGTACTTC. This encodes CASSPSNRNRGRDVYEQYF.

The genes are TRBV6-2 or TRBV6-3 and TRBJ1-2; D remains unclear. Germline V gene sequence: CDR1 MNHEY, CDR2 SVGEGT. The CDR3 covers 17 residues. The ends were cut back, 6 bases at V and 3 bases at J, with 23 bases in the middle. The CDR3 loop is CASSPTSRPQLDYGYTF. In DNA, the CDR3 is TGTGCCAGCAGCCCTACCTCCCGGCCCCAACTAGACTATGGCTACACCTTC.

The genes are TRBV27 and TRBJ2-2, with D possibly being TRBD1 (6 bases). The germline gives CDR1 MNHEY, CDR2 SMNVEV (reference sequence). This CDR3 has 17 amino acids. V lost 1 base, J lost 6 bases, and 18 bases lay in between. The CDR3 protein is CASSLFPGEAVAGELFF. In DNA form, the CDR3 reads TGTGCCAGCAGTTTATTCCCAGGGGAAGCGGTGGCCGGGGAGCTGTTTTTT.

V usage is TRBV28 and J usage is TRBJ2-1, with D perhaps matching TRBD1 (5 bases). Trimming removed 3 bases at V and 0 bases at J, with 6 bases between. The germline V gene has CDR1 MDHEN and CDR2 SYDVKM. The CDR3 is 14 amino acids. Written as DNA, the CDR3 is TGTGCCAGCAGTTTTCAGGGCTCCTACAATGAGCAGTTCTTC. Its protein product is CASSFQGSYNEQFF.

V gene TRBV4-2 combines with J gene TRBJ1-2, with D maybe TRBD1 (6 bases). Trimming stripped 3 bases from V and 2 bases from J, with 13 bases between. The CDR3 has 15 residues. Per the germline V gene, CDR1 is LGHNA and CDR2 is YNFKEQ. The CDR3 is CASSQELGHNYGYTF. CDR3 nucleotide sequence: TGTGCCAGCAGCCAGGAGCTGGGACACAACTATGGCTACACCTTC.

J is TRBJ2-1 and V is TRBV28; TRBD2 matches 10 bases. The ends lost 6 bases at V and 15 bases at J; junction bases unmatched: 11. The CDR3 is 13 residues long. In germline, CDR1 is MDHEN, CDR2 SYDVKM. The chain's CDR3 is CASRTTLAGDPFF. DNA of the CDR3: TGTGCCAGCAGAACTACTCTAGCGGGAGATCCGTTCTTC. Full variable domain (rest looked up from reference TRBV28 and TRBJ2-1): DVKVTQSSRYLVKRTGEKVFLECVQDMDHENMFWYRQDPGLGLRLIYFSYDVKMKEKGDIPEGYSVSREKKERFSLILESASTNQTSMYLCASRTTLAGDPFFGPGTRLTVL.

The chain has TRBV7-6 and TRBJ2-1; perhaps TRBD2 as D (6 bases). This CDR3 has 17 amino acids. Deletions cut 1 base from V and 3 bases from J, with 16 bases between. Germline V gives CDR1 SGHVS, CDR2 FNYEAQ. The CDR3 loop is CASSLGAVGGGYNEQFF. In DNA form, the CDR3 reads TGTGCCAGCAGCTTAGGAGCTGTGGGGGGAGGCTACAATGAGCAGTTCTTC.

V usage is TRBV18 and J usage is TRBJ1-2; a possible D gene is TRBD1 (5 bases). Germline V lookup: CDR1 KGHSH, CDR2 LQKENI. The V end was cut by 6 bases, the J end by 8 bases, with 13 bases between. The CDR3 runs 12 residues. The CDR3 protein is CASSIRGSGYTF. CDR3 nucleotides: TGTGCCAGCTCTATTCGGGGGAGCGGCTACACCTTC.

The DNA of the CDR3 is TGTGCCAGCAGTGAAATCTACAGGGGTGGAAACACCATATATTTT. It codes for CASSEIYRGGNTIYF. The chain carries TRBV6-1 and TRBJ1-3; 7 bases agree with TRBD1. The CDR3 covers 15 residues. CDR1 is MNHNS, CDR2 SASEGT, per germline. V dropped 2 bases and J dropped 3; count of bases not matched to a gene: 4.